Listed below are T cell receptor beta chains from one sample, sequenced in a study of blood T cell repertoires in COVID-19. Clones were sequenced by immunoSEQ multiplex PCR, and TCRdb holds only the in-frame ones, with some missing. The sample consists of tens of thousands of clones, 76% of them appearing once. Sequenced sample: peripheral blood. The receptors originated from a man between 65 and 85 years old with acute or convalescent COVID-19. CDR3s include the opening cysteine and the closing phenylalanine or tryptophan. D genes are given only for firm matches. Part of the rows lack a size; the others show once, few, many or a class for expanded clones.

D	V	J	length	size	CDR3	DNA
.	TRBV7-9	TRBJ1-2	15	.	CASSPSAEPNYGYTF	TGTGCCAGCAGCCCCTCGGCGGAGCCTAACTATGGCTACACCTTC
.	TRBV3-1/TRBV3-2	TRBJ2-4	14	few	CASSQDRVIHIQYF	TGTGCCAGCAGCCAAGATCGGGTAATTCACATTCAGTACTTC
.	TRBV23-1	TRBJ1-2	18	.	CASSQSEGRLGANYGYTF	TGCGCCAGCAGTCAATCGGAAGGACGGCTCGGGGCTAACTATGGCTACACCTTC
TRBD2	TRBV20-1	TRBJ2-3	15	.	CSASPSGRVTDTQYF	TGCAGTGCTAGTCCTAGCGGGAGGGTAACAGATACGCAGTATTTT
TRBD2	TRBV19	TRBJ2-2	15	few	CASSSGLAGTGELFF	TGTGCCAGTAGTAGTGGACTAGCGGGCACCGGGGAGCTGTTTTTT
.	TRBV24-1	TRBJ2-2	15	.	CATSDLIAGTGELFF	TGTGCCACCAGTGATTTGATAGCAGGGACCGGGGAGCTGTTTTTT
.	TRBV19	TRBJ1-2	14	few	CASSVGHPNYGYTF	TGTGCCAGTAGCGTGGGACACCCGAACTATGGCTACACCTTC
.	TRBV7-2	TRBJ1-1	14	many	CASSPREKAAEAFF	TGTGCCAGCAGCCCCCGGGAAAAAGCGGCTGAAGCTTTCTTT
.	TRBV9	TRBJ1-6	13	.	CASSVGGGSPLHF	TGTGCCAGCAGCGTAGGAGGGGGTTCACCCCTCCACTTT
TRBD1	TRBV27	TRBJ1-1	15	once	CASSLWGTGGTEAFF	TGTGCCAGCAGTTTATGGGGGACAGGGGGAACTGAAGCTTTCTTT
TRBD1	TRBV5-1	TRBJ2-1	14	.	CASSPGGHRDEQFF	TGCGCCAGCAGTCCAGGGGGACACAGGGATGAGCAGTTCTTC
.	TRBV5-1	TRBJ1-1	14	.	CASSLGHPNTEAFF	TGCGCCAGCAGCTTGGGGCATCCGAACACTGAAGCTTTCTTT
TRBD1	TRBV28	TRBJ1-5	18	.	CASWGDSSSGGSNQPQHF	TGTGCCAGCTGGGGGGACAGCTCCTCCGGAGGTAGCAATCAGCCCCAGCATTTT
.	TRBV15	TRBJ2-5	18	.	CATSSLAGRGPFQETQYF	TGTGCCACCAGCAGTCTAGCCGGACGAGGGCCATTCCAAGAGACCCAGTACTTC
TRBD1	TRBV5-6	TRBJ2-3	15	.	CASSLGTGVADTQYF	TGTGCCAGCAGCTTGGGGACAGGGGTGGCAGATACGCAGTATTTT
TRBD2	TRBV3-1/TRBV3-2	TRBJ2-1	14	.	CASSGSGGAYEQFF	TGTGCCAGCAGCGGGAGCGGGGGGGCATATGAGCAGTTCTTC
TRBD1	TRBV28	TRBJ1-5	15	few	CASTRTGGRNQPQHF	TGTGCCAGCACCCGGACAGGGGGTCGGAATCAGCCCCAGCATTTT
.	TRBV29-1	TRBJ2-7	13	few	CSVKTGPSYEQYF	TGCAGCGTTAAGACAGGCCCTTCCTACGAGCAGTACTTC
.	TRBV9	TRBJ2-2	14	.	CASSVFEDTGELFF	TGTGCCAGCAGCGTATTCGAGGATACCGGGGAGCTGTTTTTT
TRBD1	TRBV9	TRBJ2-1	15	.	CASSVEGQGAFEQFF	TGTGCCAGCAGCGTAGAGGGACAGGGGGCGTTTGAGCAGTTCTTC
.	TRBV2	TRBJ1-1	14	.	CASSEARTGTEAFF	TGTGCCAGCAGTGAAGCGCGTACCGGGACTGAAGCTTTCTTT
.	TRBV5-1	TRBJ2-2	15	.	CASSWSFSNTGELFF	TGCGCCAGCAGCTGGAGCTTTTCGAACACCGGGGAGCTGTTTTTT
.	TRBV24-1	TRBJ1-2	13	once	CATSRTALYGYTF	TGTGCCACCAGCCGGACAGCTCTCTATGGCTACACCTTC
TRBD1	TRBV28	TRBJ1-3	16	.	CASSLGGQSGGNTIYF	TGTGCCAGCTCCCTCGGGGGACAGTCGGGCGGAAACACCATATATTTT
.	TRBV11-3	TRBJ2-1	13	.	CASSATRVGEQFF	TGTGCCAGCAGCGCTACTAGAGTGGGGGAGCAGTTCTTC
.	TRBV6-5	TRBJ2-3	15	.	CASGKDGSFTDTQYF	TGTGCCAGCGGTAAGGACGGGAGTTTCACAGATACGCAGTATTTT
.	TRBV28	TRBJ1-3	14	.	CASHKQGYGNTIYF	TGTGCCAGCCATAAACAGGGATATGGAAACACCATATATTTT
.	TRBV7-9	TRBJ1-1	13	few	CASRWGQNTEAFF	TGTGCCAGCAGATGGGGGCAGAACACTGAAGCTTTCTTT